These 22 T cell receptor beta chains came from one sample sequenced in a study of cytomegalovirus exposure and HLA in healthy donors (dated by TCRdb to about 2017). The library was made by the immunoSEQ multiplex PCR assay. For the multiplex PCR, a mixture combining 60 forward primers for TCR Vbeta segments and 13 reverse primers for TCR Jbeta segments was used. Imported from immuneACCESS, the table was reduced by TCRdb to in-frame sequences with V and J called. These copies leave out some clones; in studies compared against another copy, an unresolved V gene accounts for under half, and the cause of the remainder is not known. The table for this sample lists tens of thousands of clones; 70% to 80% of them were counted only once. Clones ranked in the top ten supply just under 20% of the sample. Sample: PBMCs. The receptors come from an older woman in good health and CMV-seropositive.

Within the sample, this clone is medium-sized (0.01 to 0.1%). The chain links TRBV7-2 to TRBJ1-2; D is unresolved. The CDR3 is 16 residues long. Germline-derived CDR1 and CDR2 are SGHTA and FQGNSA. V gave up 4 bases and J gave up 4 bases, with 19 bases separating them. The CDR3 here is CASSSSRPAWSYGYTF. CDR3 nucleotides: TGTGCCAGCAGCTCATCCCGACCGGCGTGGAGCTATGGCTACACCTTC.

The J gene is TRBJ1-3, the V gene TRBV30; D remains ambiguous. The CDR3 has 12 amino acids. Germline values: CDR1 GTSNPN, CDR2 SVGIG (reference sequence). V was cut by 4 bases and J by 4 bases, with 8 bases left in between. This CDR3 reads CAWKYTGNTIYF. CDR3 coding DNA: TGTGCCTGGAAATACACAGGAAACACCATATATTTT.

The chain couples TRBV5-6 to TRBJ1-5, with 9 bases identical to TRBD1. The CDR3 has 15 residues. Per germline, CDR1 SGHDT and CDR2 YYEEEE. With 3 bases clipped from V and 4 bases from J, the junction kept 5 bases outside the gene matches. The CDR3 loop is CASSWGQGLNQPQHF. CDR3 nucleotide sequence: TGTGCCAGCAGCTGGGGACAGGGCCTAAATCAGCCCCAGCATTTT.

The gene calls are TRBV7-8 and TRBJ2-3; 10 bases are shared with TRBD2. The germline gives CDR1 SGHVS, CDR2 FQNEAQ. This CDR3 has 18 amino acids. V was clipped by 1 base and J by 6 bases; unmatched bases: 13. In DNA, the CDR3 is TGTGCCAGCAGCTTAGGTCCTCGAGCGGGGGGGCCGATGGATACGCAGTATTTT. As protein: CASSLGPRAGGPMDTQYF.

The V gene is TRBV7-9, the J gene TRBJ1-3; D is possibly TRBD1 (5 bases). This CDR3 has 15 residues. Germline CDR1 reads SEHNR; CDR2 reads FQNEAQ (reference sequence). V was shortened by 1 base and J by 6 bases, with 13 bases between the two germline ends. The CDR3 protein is CASSLDQGGTNTIYF. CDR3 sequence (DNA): TGTGCCAGCAGCTTAGACCAGGGAGGGACAAACACCATATATTTT.

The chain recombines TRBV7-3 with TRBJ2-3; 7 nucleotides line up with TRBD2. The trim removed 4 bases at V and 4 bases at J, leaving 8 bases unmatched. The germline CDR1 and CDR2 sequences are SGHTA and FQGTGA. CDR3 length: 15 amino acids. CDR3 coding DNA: TGTGCCAGCAGCTCGCGGTCCCGGGGGGCAGATACGCAGTATTTT. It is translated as CASSSRSRGADTQYF.

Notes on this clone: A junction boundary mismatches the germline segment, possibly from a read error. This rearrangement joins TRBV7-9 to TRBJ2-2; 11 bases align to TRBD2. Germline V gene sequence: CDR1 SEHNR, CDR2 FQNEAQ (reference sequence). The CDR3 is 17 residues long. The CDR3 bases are TGTTCCAGCAGCTTTAGTAGCGGGGGGGCGAACACCGGGGAGCTGTTTTTT. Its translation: CSSSFSSGGANTGELFF.

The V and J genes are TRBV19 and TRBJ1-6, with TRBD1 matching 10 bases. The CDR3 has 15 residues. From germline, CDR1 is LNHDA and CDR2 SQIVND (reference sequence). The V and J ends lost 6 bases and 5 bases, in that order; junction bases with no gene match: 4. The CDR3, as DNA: TGTGCCAGTAGACCGGACAGGGGGAATAATTCACCCCTCCACTTT. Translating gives CASRPDRGNNSPLHF.

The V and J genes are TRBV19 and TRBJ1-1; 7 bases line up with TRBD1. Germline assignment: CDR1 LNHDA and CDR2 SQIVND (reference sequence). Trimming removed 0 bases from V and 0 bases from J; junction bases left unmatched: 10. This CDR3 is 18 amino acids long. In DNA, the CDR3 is TGTGCCAGTAGTATAGATGCGGACAGGAGGATACTGAACACTGAAGCTTTCTTT. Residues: CASSIDADRRILNTEAFF.

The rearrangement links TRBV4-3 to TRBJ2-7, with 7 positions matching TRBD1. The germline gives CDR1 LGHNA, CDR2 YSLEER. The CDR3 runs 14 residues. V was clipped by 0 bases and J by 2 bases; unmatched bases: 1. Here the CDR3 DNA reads TGCGCCAGCAGCCAAGAAGGGGGCCCCTACGAGCAGTACTTC. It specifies CASSQEGGPYEQYF.

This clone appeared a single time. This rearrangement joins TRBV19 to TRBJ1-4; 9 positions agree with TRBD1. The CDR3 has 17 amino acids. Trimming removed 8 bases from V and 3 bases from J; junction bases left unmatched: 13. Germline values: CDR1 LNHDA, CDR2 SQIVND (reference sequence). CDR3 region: CASSAGTGIGANEKLFF. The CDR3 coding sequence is TGTGCCAGTTCCGCCGGGACAGGGATCGGTGCTAATGAAAAACTGTTTTTT.

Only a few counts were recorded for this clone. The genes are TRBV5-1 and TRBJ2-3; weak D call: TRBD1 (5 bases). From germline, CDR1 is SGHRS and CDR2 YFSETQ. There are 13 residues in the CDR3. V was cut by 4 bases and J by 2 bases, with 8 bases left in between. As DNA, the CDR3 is TGCGCCAGCAGCGGGGCGGACACAGATACGCAGTATTTT. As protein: CASSGADTDTQYF.

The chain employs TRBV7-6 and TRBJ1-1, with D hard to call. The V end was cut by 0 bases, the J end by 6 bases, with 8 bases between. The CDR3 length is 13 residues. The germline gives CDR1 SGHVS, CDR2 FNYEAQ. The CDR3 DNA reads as TGTGCCAGCAGCTTAGCGAGGGAATCTGAAGCTTTCTTT. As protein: CASSLARESEAFF.

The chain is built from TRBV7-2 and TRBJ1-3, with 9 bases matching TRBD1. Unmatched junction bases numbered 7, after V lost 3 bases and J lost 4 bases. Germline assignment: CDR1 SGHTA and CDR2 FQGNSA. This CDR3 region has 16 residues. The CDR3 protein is CASSFSGTGSGNTIYF. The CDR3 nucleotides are TGTGCCAGCAGCTTCTCCGGGACAGGGAGCGGAAACACCATATATTTT.

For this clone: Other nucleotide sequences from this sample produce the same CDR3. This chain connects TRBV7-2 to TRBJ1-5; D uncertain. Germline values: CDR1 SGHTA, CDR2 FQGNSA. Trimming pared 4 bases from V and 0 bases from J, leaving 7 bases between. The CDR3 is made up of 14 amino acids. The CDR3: CASSSRHSNQPQHF. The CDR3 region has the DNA TGTGCCAGCAGCTCTCGACATAGCAATCAGCCCCAGCATTTT.

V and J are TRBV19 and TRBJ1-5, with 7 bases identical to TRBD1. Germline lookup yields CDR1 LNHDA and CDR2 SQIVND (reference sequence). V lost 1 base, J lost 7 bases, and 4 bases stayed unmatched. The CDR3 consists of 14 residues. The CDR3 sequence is CASSIGQGKQPQHF. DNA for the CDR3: TGTGCCAGTAGTATAGGACAGGGTAAACAGCCCCAGCATTTT.

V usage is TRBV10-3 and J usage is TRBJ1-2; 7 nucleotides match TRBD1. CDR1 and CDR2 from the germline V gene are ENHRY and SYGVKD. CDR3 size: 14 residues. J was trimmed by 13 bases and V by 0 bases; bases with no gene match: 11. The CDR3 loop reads CAISESGTAPNPTF. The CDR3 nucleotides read TGTGCCATCAGTGAGTCTGGGACAGCTCCCAACCCCACCTTC.

The CDR3 region is CASSLQGAGEQYF. The CDR3 coding sequence is TGTGCCAGCAGCCTACAGGGGGCGGGCGAGCAGTACTTC. The V and J genes are TRBV13 and TRBJ2-7; 9 nucleotides align to TRBD1. The CDR3 sequence is 13 residues long. Looked up from germline, CDR1 is PRHDT and CDR2 is FYEKMQ (reference sequence). The ends lost 5 bases at V and 6 bases at J; junction bases unmatched: 5.

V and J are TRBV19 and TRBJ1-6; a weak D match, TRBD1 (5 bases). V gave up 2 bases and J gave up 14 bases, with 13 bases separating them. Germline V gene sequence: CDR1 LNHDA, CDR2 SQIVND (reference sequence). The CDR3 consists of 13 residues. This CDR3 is CASSINSGFSLHF. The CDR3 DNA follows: TGTGCCAGTAGTATAAATTCAGGGTTTTCCCTCCACTTT.

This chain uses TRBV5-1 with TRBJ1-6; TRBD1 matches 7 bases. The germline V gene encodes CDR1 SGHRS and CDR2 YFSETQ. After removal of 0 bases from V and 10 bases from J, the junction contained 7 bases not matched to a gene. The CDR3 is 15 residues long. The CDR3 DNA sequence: TGCGCCAGCAGCTTGGAGACAGGGTCTCAATCACCCCTCCACTTT. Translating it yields CASSLETGSQSPLHF.

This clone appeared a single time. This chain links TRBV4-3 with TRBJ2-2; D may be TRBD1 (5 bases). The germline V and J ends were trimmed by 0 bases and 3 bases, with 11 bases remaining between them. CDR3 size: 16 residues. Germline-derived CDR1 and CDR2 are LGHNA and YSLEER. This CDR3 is CASSQEGERDTGELFF. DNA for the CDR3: TGCGCCAGCAGCCAAGAAGGGGAACGGGACACCGGGGAGCTGTTTTTT.

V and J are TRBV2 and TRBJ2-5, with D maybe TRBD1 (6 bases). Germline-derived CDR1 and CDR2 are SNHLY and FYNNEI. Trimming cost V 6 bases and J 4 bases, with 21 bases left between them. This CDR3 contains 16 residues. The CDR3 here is CASSPNRDANRETQYF. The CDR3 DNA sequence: TGTGCCAGCAGCCCCAACAGGGACGCCAATCGAGAGACCCAGTACTTC.